This T cell receptor beta chain was recorded in a study of CD8 T cells in Susac syndrome. Germline CDR1 MNHNS, CDR2 SASEGT. V lost 1 base, J lost 8 bases, and 11 bases lay in between. The CDR3 runs to 13 residues. RNA was extracted with the RNeasy kit, and a quantity of roughly 0.45 to 1 ug was reverse transcribed using random hexamers. Each CDR3 protein is one row after TCRdb ran MiXCR on the immunoSEQ multiplex PCR reads. This sample has about 300,000 distinct CDR3 sequences, with under 95% found just once. The chain links TRBV6-1 to TRBJ1-2; D remains ambiguous. The specimen was CD4+ T cells from PBMCs. This TCR came from a human donor with multiple sclerosis. For the CDR3, the DNA is TGTGCCAGCAGTGAAGTCCCCGAAGTCGGCTACACCTTC. Its translation is CASSEVPEVGYTF.